This section outlines one T cell receptor beta chain sequence together with its context. Its antigen is unidentified. The data stem from a study of shared clonotypes between healthy human individuals. Study-level findings and limits: It was anticipated that sequencing depth would influence how many clonotypes donors shared.

An assay was performed, and its level was deep. Genomic DNA from each subset was divided evenly over several immunoSEQ plates. Produced via immunoSEQ multiplex PCR; TCRdb's table is partial and in-frame only. The data hold roughly 810,000 clones, with around 96% observed a single time. In the naive CD8 group, cells lacked CD45RO and were positively selected for CCR7, so terminally differentiated effector memory CD45RA+ cells were left out. The TCR originated in a man under 40 in good health. The sample was naive CD8+ T cells sorted from blood.

This chain's CDR3 is CASTEGSYTF. The DNA for the CDR3 is TGTGCCAGCACCGAGGGGAGCTACACCTTC. The chain employs TRBV9 and TRBJ1-2; tentative D call: TRBD1 (5 bases). V was shortened by 6 bases and J by 9 bases, with 9 bases between the two germline ends. The CDR3 consists of 10 residues. The V gene's germline CDR1 is SGDLS and CDR2 YYNGEE.